The clone carrying this T cell receptor beta chain was detected only once. Its antigen is not identified. Unique molecular identifiers featured in each of the TCR beta cDNA libraries. It was from about 0.98 to 11 million T cells that some 500,000 cDNA molecules came. TCRdb independently ran MiXCR on the PCR reads; one entry per CDR3 protein. The sample has 820,000 or so distinct CDR3 sequences, around 53% seen once. V was pared by 3 bases and J by 6 bases, with 7 bases of the junction left unmatched. Germline CDR1 is ENHRY and CDR2 is SYGVKD. The CDR3 consists of 14 residues. These data originate in a study of post-analysis software for immune sequencing data. Study in general: Relapsing-remitting, secondary progressive and progressive-relapsing multiple sclerosis were all included among the disease courses.

Regarding the study as a whole: Roughly five TRBV segments were more frequent in patients than controls; TRBV5-6, TRBV5-1 and TRBV20-1 belonged to this group. In multiple sclerosis, normalized Chao1 diversity was significantly below that of controls.

This TCR was sampled from a girl between 5 and 17 years old with multiple sclerosis. The J gene is TRBJ1-1, the V gene TRBV10-3; 7 bases match TRBD1. Sequenced material: blood. The CDR3 region is CAISEDRDRPEAFF. DNA for the CDR3: TGTGCCATCAGTGAAGACAGGGACCGCCCTGAAGCTTTCTTT.